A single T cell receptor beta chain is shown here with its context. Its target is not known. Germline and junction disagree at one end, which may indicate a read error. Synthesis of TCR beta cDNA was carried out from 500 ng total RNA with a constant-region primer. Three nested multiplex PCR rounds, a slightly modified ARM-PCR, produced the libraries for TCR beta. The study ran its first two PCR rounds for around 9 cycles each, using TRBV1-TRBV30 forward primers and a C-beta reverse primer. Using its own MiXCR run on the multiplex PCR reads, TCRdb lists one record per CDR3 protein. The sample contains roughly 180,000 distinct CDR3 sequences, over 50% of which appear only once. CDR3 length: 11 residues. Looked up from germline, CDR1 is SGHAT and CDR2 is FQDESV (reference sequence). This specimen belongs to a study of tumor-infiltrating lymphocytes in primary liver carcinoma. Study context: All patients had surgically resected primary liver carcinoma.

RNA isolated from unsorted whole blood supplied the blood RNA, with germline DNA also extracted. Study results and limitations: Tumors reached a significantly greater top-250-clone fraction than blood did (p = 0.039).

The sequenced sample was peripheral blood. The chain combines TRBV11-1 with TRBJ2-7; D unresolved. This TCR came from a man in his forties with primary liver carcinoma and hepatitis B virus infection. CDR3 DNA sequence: TGTGTCAGCTCGGAGAGTGAGGAGCAGTACTTC. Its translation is CVSSESEEQYF.